This T cell receptor beta chain originates from a study of OX40 agonist ivuxolimab in advanced cancers. Study summary: Patients undergoing dose escalation presented with hepatocellular carcinoma, melanoma, renal cell or head and neck cancer. Study outcomes and limitations: Nonresponders included some who also had low normalized T-cell clonal expansion. Relative to CD4+, CD8+ T cells held more expanded clones on average.

Blood sampling took place at baseline, cycle 4 day 1, and cycle 7 day 1. The assay was immunoSEQ multiplex PCR, and TCRdb's table has in-frame clones only and misses some. The sample consists of about 28,000 clones, 80% to 85% of them appearing once. Comment on this clone: Its antigen is currently unknown.

V trimming: 0 bases; J trimming: 8 bases; junction bases outside the gene matches: 9. Germline V CDR1 and CDR2: LGHNA, YNFKEQ. The CDR3 runs 16 residues. The material was CD4+ or CD8+ T cells sorted from blood, obtained in a trial of the OX40 agonist ivuxolimab. V and J are TRBV4-2 and TRBJ1-4, with 7 bases matching TRBD1. The sequence came from an adult with an advanced solid tumor such as melanoma, head and neck, liver or kidney cancer. The CDR3 protein is CASSQDRAGGYEKLFF. The DNA for the CDR3 is TGTGCCAGCAGCCAAGATAGGGCAGGGGGTTACGAAAAACTGTTTTTT.